This T cell receptor beta chain stems from a study of PD-1 blockade in classical Hodgkin lymphoma. Findings and limits, study-wide: Patients with an early start, nivolumab under 1 year after ASCT, were excluded. Complete responders matched newly diagnosed patients in baseline diversity.

CDR1 and CDR2 (germline): SGHNT, YENEEA. V shed 6 bases and J 8 bases; nucleotides not matched to a gene: 9. The CDR3 spans 15 residues. Sample time point: cycle 4 day 1 (C4D1), after five to seven weeks of nivolumab. Relapses following autologous stem cell transplantation were seen in all patients, with brentuximab vedotin exposure varying. Best response was recorded as complete response, partial response or progressive disease. With respect to this clone: The antigen remains undetermined.

The repertoire was sequenced with immunoSEQ multiplex PCR; TCRdb's copy has only in-frame clones and lacks some. Among about 24,000 clones listed, about 80% were seen once. The chain couples TRBV11-3 to TRBJ1-6; 8 bases are a match to TRBD1. The receptor's source is a human donor with classical Hodgkin lymphoma. The sample in question was peripheral blood mononuclear cells (PBMCs), obtained before the fourth cycle of nivolumab. The CDR3 region has the DNA TGTGCCAGCAGACGGACAGGGTCAGAGGATTCACCCCTCCACTTT. It codes for CASRRTGSEDSPLHF.